The 11 T cell receptor beta chains listed next were all sequenced from one sample in a study of beta chain features in type 1 diabetes. As every portion of the isolated RNA was reverse transcribed, the sequencing read expressed TCRB transcripts. TCRdb's table, derived via immunoSEQ multiplex PCR, lists solely in-frame clones and lacks some. The data hold under 400,000 clones, with about 19% observed a single time. The sample consisted of naive CD4+ T cells from blood. These receptors were taken from a woman under 30 in good health.

This clone was seen more than once but under ten times. The rearrangement uses TRBV5-4 and TRBJ2-7; maybe TRBD2 (5 bases). V shed 7 bases and J shed 4 bases, with 15 bases lying between them. Germline values: CDR1 SGHNT, CDR2 YYREEE (reference sequence). CDR3 size: 13 residues. The CDR3 spells CASSEGSMYEQYF. The DNA of the CDR3 is TGTGCCAGCTCCGAGGGATCAATGTACGAGCAGTACTTC.

The rearrangement joins TRBV18 to TRBJ1-1, with unresolved D. CDR3 length: 14 residues. Trimming took off 1 base at V and 4 bases at J, with 10 bases between the two ends. Per the germline V gene, CDR1 is KGHSH and CDR2 is LQKENI. The CDR3 protein is CASSPRVTGTEAFF. The CDR3 DNA sequence: TGTGCCAGCTCACCACGGGTAACGGGCACTGAAGCTTTCTTT.

As regards this clone: At the DNA level, this CDR3 is encoded by other sequences in the same sample as well. The chain combines TRBV5-1 with TRBJ2-5; 11 positions agree with TRBD2. The CDR3 contains 15 residues. CDR1 and CDR2 (germline): SGHRS, YFSETQ. The trim removed 0 bases at V and 5 bases at J, leaving 3 bases unmatched. For the CDR3, the DNA is TGCGCCAGCAGCTTGGTGGCTAGCGGGGGGGAGACCCAGTACTTC. Its translation is CASSLVASGGETQYF.

J is TRBJ2-2 and V is TRBV7-9; D is perhaps TRBD1 (5 bases). The CDR3 has 14 amino acids. Germline V gene lookup returns CDR1 SEHNR and CDR2 FQNEAQ (reference sequence). The germline V and J ends were trimmed by 5 bases and 1 base, with 8 bases remaining between them. The CDR3, as DNA: TGTGCCAGCAGCGGCAGGGAGAACACCGGGGAGCTGTTTTTT. Protein sequence: CASSGRENTGELFF.

In its sample, this clone was seen a few times. Other DNA sequences of this sample code for an identical CDR3. The rearrangement uses TRBV5-1 and TRBJ2-7; 15 bases line up with TRBD2. The germline V gene encodes CDR1 SGHRS and CDR2 YFSETQ. This CDR3 contains 14 residues. With V trimmed by 4 bases and J by 6 bases, 2 bases remained unmatched. The CDR3 region is CASSPGLAGGEQYF. CDR3 coding DNA: TGCGCCAGCAGCCCGGGACTAGCGGGAGGCGAGCAGTACTTC.

The count of this clone is one. The chain recombines TRBV5-1 with TRBJ2-7, with 8 bases aligning to TRBD1. Germline V gene sequence: CDR1 SGHRS, CDR2 YFSETQ. There are 15 residues in the CDR3. Unmatched junction bases numbered 8, after V lost 4 bases and J lost 2 bases. DNA of the CDR3: TGCGCCAGCAGCCGGGGGAGGACAGGGACCTACGAGCAGTACTTC. It encodes CASSRGRTGTYEQYF.

The chain has TRBV29-1 and TRBJ2-7; 15 bases fit TRBD2. Germline values: CDR1 SQVTM, CDR2 ANQGSEA. Trimming removed 5 bases from V and 2 bases from J; junction bases left unmatched: 7. The CDR3 is 16 residues long. This chain's CDR3 is CSVRTSGRAIPYEQYF. CDR3 coding DNA: TGCAGCGTTAGGACTAGCGGGAGGGCCATACCCTACGAGCAGTACTTC.

This clone was seen a few times. The rearrangement joins TRBV9 to TRBJ2-2, with D perhaps matching TRBD2 (6 bases). CDR1 and CDR2 from the germline V gene are SGDLS and YYNGEE. Deletions cut 4 bases from V and 7 bases from J, with 17 bases between. The CDR3 is made up of 15 amino acids. CDR3 bases: TGTGCCAGCAGCCCAAAAGCTAGCGATAGCGGGGAGCTGTTTTTT. It translates to CASSPKASDSGELFF.

V and J are TRBV5-1 and TRBJ2-5; 8 positions match TRBD1. The germline CDR1 and CDR2 sequences are SGHRS and YFSETQ. With 0 bases clipped from V and 7 bases from J, the junction kept 14 bases outside the gene matches. This CDR3 is built from 17 residues. CDR3 in amino acids: CASSLAYAGTGVSTQYF. CDR3 nucleotides: TGCGCCAGCAGCTTGGCTTACGCCGGGACAGGTGTCTCGACCCAGTACTTC.

This clone was recorded a few times. Other nucleotide sequences from this sample produce the same CDR3. This chain links TRBV7-2 with TRBJ2-7, with a tentative D call TRBD1 (6 bases). Trimming removed 1 base from V and 2 bases from J, with 9 bases in between. This CDR3 comprises 14 residues. Germline loops: CDR1 SGHTA, CDR2 FQGNSA. CDR3: CASSLVQGAYEQYF. The CDR3 DNA reads as TGTGCCAGCAGCTTAGTACAGGGTGCCTACGAGCAGTACTTC. Full variable domain (rest looked up from reference TRBV7-2 and TRBJ2-7): GAGVSQSPSNKVTEKGKDVELRCDPISGHTALYWYRQSLGQGLEFLIYFQGNSAPDKSGLPSDRFSAERTGGSVSTLTIQRTQQEDSAVYLCASSLVQGAYEQYFGPGTRLTVT.

The table lists this clone with a few counts. V is TRBV4-1 and J is TRBJ2-3; D gene unclear. V was trimmed by 0 bases and J by 2 bases, leaving 12 bases between them. This CDR3 has 16 residues. Germline CDR1 and CDR2: MGHRA and YSYEKL. Here the CDR3 reads CASSQEVRVDTDTQYF. Written as DNA, the CDR3 is TGCGCCAGCAGCCAAGAGGTCCGGGTGGACACAGATACGCAGTATTTT.